This T cell receptor beta chain is drawn from a study of T-cell reconstitution after alpha-beta-depleted transplantation in children. Unique molecular identifiers were incorporated when the TCRbeta library was constructed. TCRdb used MiXCR to reprocess the PCR reads, holding one entry per CDR3 protein. The table has some 520,000 distinct CDR3 sequences, around a third seen once. This clonotype was counted a few times. The source material was PBMCs from the stem cell graft donor, sampled from the stem cell graft. The source is a human donor who donated a stem cell graft to a child with aplastic anemia.

The CDR3 spells CSARTSGETQYF. CDR3 sequence (DNA): TGCAGCGCCAGGACTAGCGGAGAGACCCAGTACTTC. This chain links TRBV29-1 with TRBJ2-5; 10 nucleotides line up with TRBD2. In germline, CDR1 is SQVTM, CDR2 ANQGSEA. V dropped 7 bases and J dropped 4; count of bases not matched to a gene: 3. The CDR3 totals 12 residues.